This T cell receptor beta chain was observed in a study of T cell responses to AZD1222 COVID-19 vaccine. Study-wide background: Second doses that came at about 4 or about 12 weeks were put together.

Sequencing used immunoSEQ multiplex PCR; TCRdb keeps in-frame clones, though not all of them. In the table there are around 190,000 clones, about 86% of which are singletons. Comments on this clone: Its antigen is not known.

CDR1 and CDR2 (germline): SGHRS, YFSETQ. CDR3 length equals 16 residues. J lost 2 bases, V lost 0 bases, and 6 bases had no gene match. Findings and limits, study-wide: Unmutated regions of variants are reportedly targeted by nearly half of spike-specific TCRs.

This TCR was recovered from an adult in good health. This sample comprised peripheral blood, obtained on day 0 of AZD1222 vaccination. This chain links TRBV5-1 with TRBJ2-3; 7 bases align to TRBD2. CDR3 amino acids: CASSLGSAGFTDTQYF. CDR3 nucleotide sequence: TGCGCCAGCAGCTTGGGCTCAGCGGGGTTCACAGATACGCAGTATTTT.